Reported below is one T cell receptor (beta chain). Its antigen is undetermined. Trimming removed 5 bases from V and 6 bases from J; junction bases left unmatched: 2. This CDR3 contains 12 residues. The V gene's germline CDR1 is SNHLY and CDR2 FYNNEI. This was the immunoSEQ version 4 assay in survey mode. Profiling relied on immunoSEQ multiplex PCR, and the TCRdb table lists in-frame clones only, not all of them. The table records roughly 35,000 clones, 87% of them present only once. This nonspecific control used anti-CD3/anti-CD28 bead stimulation of CD4+ T cells. Responding CD4+ T cells were sorted by upregulation of both CD40 ligand and CD69. Anti-CD28/CD49d costimulation, CD40-blocking antibody and enfuvirtide were given to CD8-depleted PBMCs for about 19 hours. This entry belongs to a study of persistence of HIV-infected CD4 T cells. Study at large: A median of 8 years of suppressive ART preceded sampling.

The chain links TRBV2 to TRBJ2-3; 7 bases align to TRBD1. The sequenced sample was CD4+ T cells sorted from PBMCs after 18-hour stimulation, obtained from a patient who received antiretroviral therapy. The TCR originated in an adult man with HIV who was CMV-seropositive. CDR3 protein: CASSSQGDTQYF. The CDR3 DNA reads as TGTGCCAGCAGTTCACAGGGGGATACGCAGTATTTT.